The clone carrying this T cell receptor (beta chain) was seen ten or more times. Antigen unknown. The source of the sample is a study of Graves' ophthalmopathy and Graves' hyperthyroidism. Findings and caveats of the study: Blood was where most expanded thyroid clonotypes above 0.001 frequency also turned up. Sensitivity reached approximately 85% and specificity roughly 82% for a 13-signature model separating ophthalmopathy from stable hyperthyroidism.

Amplifying from RNA transcripts, the study obtained TCR beta CDR3 regions. HTBI-primed RT-PCR formed the first round, and a multiplex PCR formed the second. TCRdb re-called the multiplex PCR reads with MiXCR, one entry per CDR3 protein. This sample has hundreds of thousands of distinct CDR3 sequences, with just over 40% found just once. The CDR3 is 17 amino acids. Germline CDR1 and CDR2: LNHNV and YYDKDF (reference sequence). The V end was cut by 6 bases, the J end by 2 bases, with 22 bases between. Moderately to severely active ophthalmopathy under 3 months, CAS at least 3, NOSPECS at least 4. Diagnosis used clinical symptoms, serum thyroxine, TRAb, thyroid ultrasound and orbital computed tomography.

This sequence joins TRBV15 and TRBJ2-5, with D possibly called TRBD1 or TRBD2 (5 bases each). The sequenced material came from peripheral blood. This clonotype was obtained from an adult man with Graves' ophthalmopathy. CDR3 sequence (DNA): TGTGCCACCAGTCCGAAAAGGGGAGCGGCAAAACAAGAGACCCAGTACTTC. It codes for CATSPKRGAAKQETQYF. Full variable domain (rest looked up from reference TRBV15 and TRBJ2-5): DAMVIQNPRYQVTQFGKPVTLSCSQTLNHNVMYWYQQKSSQAPKLLFHYYDKDFNNEADTPDNFQSRRPNTSFCFLDIRSPGLGDTAMYLCATSPKRGAAKQETQYFGPGTRLLVL.